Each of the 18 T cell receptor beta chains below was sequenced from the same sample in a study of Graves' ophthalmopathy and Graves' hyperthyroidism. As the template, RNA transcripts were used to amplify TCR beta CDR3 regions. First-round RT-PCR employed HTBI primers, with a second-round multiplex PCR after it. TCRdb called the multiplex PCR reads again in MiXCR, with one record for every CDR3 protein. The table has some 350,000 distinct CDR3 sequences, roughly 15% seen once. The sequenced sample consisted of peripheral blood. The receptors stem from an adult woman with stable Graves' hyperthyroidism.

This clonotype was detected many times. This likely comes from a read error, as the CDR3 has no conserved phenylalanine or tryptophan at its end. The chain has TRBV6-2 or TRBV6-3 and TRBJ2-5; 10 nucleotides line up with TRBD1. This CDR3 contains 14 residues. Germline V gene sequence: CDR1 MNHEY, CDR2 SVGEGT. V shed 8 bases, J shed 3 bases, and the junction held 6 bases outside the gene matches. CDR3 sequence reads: CASAPGTGEETQYL. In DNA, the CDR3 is TGTGCCAGCGCCCCCGGGACAGGGGAAGAGACCCAGTACCTC.

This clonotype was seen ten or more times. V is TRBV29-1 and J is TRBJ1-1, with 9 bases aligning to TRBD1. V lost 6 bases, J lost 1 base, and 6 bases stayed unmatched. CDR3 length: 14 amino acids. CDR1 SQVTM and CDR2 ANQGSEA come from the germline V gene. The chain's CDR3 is CSVPRQGGNTEAFF. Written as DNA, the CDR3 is TGCAGCGTCCCCAGACAGGGGGGGAACACTGAAGCTTTCTTT.

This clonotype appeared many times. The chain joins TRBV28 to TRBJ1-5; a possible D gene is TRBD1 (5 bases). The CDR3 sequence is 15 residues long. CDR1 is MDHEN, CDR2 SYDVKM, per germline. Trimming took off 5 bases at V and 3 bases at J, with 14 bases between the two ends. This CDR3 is CASSPGGPVNQPQHF. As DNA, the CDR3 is TGTGCCAGCAGTCCCGGGGGTCCGGTCAATCAGCCCCAGCATTTT.

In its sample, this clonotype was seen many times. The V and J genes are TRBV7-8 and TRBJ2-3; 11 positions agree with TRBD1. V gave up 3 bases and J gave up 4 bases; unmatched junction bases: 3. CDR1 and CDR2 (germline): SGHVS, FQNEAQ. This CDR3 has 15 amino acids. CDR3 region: CASSFGTGGADTQYF. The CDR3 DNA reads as TGTGCCAGCAGCTTCGGGACAGGGGGGGCAGATACGCAGTATTTT.

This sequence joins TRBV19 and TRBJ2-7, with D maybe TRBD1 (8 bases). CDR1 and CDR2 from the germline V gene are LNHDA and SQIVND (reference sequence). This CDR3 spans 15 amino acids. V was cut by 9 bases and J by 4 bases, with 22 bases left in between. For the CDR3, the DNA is TGTGCCAGCAAACAGGGGGGCGGGAGCGGTTACGAGCAGTACTTC. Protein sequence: CASKQGGGSGYEQYF.

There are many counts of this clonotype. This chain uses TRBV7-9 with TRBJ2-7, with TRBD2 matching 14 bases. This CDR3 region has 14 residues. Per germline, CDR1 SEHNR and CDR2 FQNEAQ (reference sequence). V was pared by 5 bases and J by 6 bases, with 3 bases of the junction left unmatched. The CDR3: CASSGLAGGREQYF. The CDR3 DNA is TGTGCCAGCAGCGGACTAGCGGGAGGACGCGAGCAGTACTTC.

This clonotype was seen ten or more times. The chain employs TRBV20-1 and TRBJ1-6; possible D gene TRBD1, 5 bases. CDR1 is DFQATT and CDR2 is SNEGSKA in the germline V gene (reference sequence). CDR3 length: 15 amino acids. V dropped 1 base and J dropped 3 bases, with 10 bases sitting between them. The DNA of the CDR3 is TGCAGTGCTAGAGGAGGGGTTGGCTATAATTCACCCCTCCACTTT. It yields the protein CSARGGVGYNSPLHF.

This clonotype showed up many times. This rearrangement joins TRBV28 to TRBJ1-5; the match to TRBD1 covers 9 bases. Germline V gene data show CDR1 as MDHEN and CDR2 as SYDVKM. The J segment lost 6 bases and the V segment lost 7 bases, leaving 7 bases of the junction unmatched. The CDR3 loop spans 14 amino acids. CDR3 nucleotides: TGTGCCAGCACTCCGGGACAGGGCACTCAGCCCCAGCATTTT. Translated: CASTPGQGTQPQHF.

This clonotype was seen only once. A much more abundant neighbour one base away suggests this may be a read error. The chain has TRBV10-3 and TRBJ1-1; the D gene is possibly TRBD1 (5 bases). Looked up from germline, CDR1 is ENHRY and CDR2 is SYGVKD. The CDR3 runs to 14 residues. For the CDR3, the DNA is TGTGCCTTCAGAGAGACAGCCCGGGGCACTGAAGCTTTCTTT. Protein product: CAFRETARGTEAFF.

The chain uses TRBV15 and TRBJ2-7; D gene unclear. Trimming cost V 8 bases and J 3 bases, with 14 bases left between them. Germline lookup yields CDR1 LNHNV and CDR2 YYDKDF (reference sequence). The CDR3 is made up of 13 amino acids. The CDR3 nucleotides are TGTGCCACCTCCAAACCGGGCAGCTACGAGCAGTACTTC. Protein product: CATSKPGSYEQYF.

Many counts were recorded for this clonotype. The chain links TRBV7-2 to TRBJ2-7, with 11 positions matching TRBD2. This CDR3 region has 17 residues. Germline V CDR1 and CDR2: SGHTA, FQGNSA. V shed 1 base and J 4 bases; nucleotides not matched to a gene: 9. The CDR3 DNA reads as TGTGCCAGCAGCTTAGGCCTTGGGACTAGCGGCTCTTACGAGCAGTACTTC. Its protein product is CASSLGLGTSGSYEQYF.

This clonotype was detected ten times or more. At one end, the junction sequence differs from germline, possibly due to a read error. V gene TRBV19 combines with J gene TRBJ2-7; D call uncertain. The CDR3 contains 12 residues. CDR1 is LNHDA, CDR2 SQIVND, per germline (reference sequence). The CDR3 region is CASNIGSGEQYF. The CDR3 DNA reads TGTGCCAGTAATATAGGGTCGGGCGAGCAGTACTTC.

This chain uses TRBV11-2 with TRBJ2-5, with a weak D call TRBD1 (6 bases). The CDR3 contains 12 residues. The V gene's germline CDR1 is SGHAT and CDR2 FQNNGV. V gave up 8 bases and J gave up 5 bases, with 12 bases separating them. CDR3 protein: CASGGHGETQYF. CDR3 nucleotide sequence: TGTGCCAGCGGGGGCCACGGGGAGACCCAGTACTTC. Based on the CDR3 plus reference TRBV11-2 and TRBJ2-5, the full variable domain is EAGVAQSPRYKIIEKRQSVAFWCNPISGHATLYWYQQILGQGPKLLIQFQNNGVVDDSQLPKDRFSAERLKGVDSTLKIQPAKLEDSAVYLCASGGHGETQYFGPGTRLLVL.

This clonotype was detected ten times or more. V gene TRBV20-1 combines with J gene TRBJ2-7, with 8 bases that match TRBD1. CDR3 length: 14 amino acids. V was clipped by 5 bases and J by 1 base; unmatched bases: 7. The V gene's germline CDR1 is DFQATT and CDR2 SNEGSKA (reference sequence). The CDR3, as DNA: TGCAGTGCTGGCTCGGGACAGGTTTCCTACGAGCAGTACTTC. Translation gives CSAGSGQVSYEQYF.

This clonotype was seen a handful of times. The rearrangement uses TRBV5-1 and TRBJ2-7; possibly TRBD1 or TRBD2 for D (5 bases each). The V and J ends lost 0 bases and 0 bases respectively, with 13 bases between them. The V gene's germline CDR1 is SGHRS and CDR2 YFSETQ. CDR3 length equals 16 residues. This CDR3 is CASSLAHGASSYEQYF. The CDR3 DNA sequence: TGCGCCAGCAGCTTGGCCCACGGGGCAAGCTCCTACGAGCAGTACTTC.

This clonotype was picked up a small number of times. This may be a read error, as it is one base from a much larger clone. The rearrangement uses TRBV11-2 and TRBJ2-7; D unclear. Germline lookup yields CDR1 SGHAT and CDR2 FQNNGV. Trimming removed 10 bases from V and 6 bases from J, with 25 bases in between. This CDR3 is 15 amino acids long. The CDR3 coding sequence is TGTGCCAACAGTTCAACCCCGGGCCAGGCTTCCGAGCAGTACTTC. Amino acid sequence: CANSSTPGQASEQYF. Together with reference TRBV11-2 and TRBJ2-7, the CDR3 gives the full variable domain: EAGVAQSPRYKIIEKRQSVAFWCNPISGHATLYWYQQILGQGPKLLIQFQNNGVVDDSQLPKDRFSAERLKGVDSTLKIQPAKLEDSAVYLCANSSTPGQASEQYFGPGTRLTVT.

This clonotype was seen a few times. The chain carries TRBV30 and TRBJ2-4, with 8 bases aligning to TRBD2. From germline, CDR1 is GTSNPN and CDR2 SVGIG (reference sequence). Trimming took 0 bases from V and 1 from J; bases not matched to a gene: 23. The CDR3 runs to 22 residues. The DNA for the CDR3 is TGTGCCTGGAGTGTATTCGGGGGTTACGTAGCGGGAAAGGGTCAGGCCAAAAACATTCAGTACTTC. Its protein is CAWSVFGGYVAGKGQAKNIQYF.

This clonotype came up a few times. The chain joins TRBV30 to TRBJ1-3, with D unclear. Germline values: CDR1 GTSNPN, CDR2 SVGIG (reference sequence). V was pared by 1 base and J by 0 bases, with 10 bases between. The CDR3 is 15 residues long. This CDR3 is CAWSEWLNSGNTIYF. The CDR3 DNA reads TGTGCCTGGAGTGAGTGGCTGAACTCTGGAAACACCATATATTTT. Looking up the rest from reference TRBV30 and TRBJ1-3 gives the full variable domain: SQTIHQWPATLVQPVGSPLSLECTVEGTSNPNLYWYRQAAGRGLQLLFYSVGIGQISSEVPQNLSASRPQDRQFILSSKKLLLSDSGFYLCAWSEWLNSGNTIYFGEGSWLTVV.